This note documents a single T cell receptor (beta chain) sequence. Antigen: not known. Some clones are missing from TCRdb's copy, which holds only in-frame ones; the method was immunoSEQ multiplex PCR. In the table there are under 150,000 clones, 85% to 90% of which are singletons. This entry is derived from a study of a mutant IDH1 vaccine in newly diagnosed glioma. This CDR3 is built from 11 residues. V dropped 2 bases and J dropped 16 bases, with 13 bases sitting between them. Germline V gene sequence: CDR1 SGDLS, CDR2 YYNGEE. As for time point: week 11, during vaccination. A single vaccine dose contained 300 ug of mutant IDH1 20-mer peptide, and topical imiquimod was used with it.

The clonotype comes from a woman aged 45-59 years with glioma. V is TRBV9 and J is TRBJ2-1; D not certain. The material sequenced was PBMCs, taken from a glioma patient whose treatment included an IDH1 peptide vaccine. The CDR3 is CASSVPGPPFF. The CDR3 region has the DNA TGTGCCAGCAGCGTCCCGGGTCCCCCTTTCTTC.